What follows are 25 T cell receptor beta chains derived from one specimen sequenced in a study of blood T cells in healthy people across ages. Then a second PCR, running roughly 7 to 11 cycles, was carried out with a sample-barcoded 5' primer and a J-beta primer mix. TCRdb called the 5' RACE reads again in MiXCR, with one record for every CDR3 protein. This sample has about 930,000 distinct CDR3 sequences; almost 30% occur once, and the top ten carry 10%. A further study also used this sample, focusing on T cells of mothers and their children.

The sample comprised blood. The receptor source for this set is a woman between 35 and 50 years old in good health.

This clonotype was counted a few times. This chain joins TRBV3-1 and TRBJ2-7; TRBD1 is a possible D gene (5 bases). CDR1 and CDR2 from the germline V gene are LGHDT and YNNKEL (reference sequence). The CDR3 loop spans 14 amino acids. V was shortened by 1 base and J by 2 bases, with 9 bases between the two germline ends. CDR3: CASSQVGPTYEQYF. The DNA of the CDR3 is TGTGCCAGCAGCCAAGTGGGGCCCACCTACGAGCAGTACTTC.

Of note for this clonotype: Germline and junction disagree at one end, which may indicate a read error. The CDR3 sequence is CASSLAVTGGRYDYTF. The CDR3 nucleotides read TGTGCCAGCAGTTTAGCGGTTACAGGGGGCCGCTATGACTACACCTTC. The rearrangement links TRBV12-3 or TRBV12-4 to TRBJ1-2, with 9 bases lining up with TRBD1. The CDR3 is 16 amino acids.

V is TRBV7-2 and J is TRBJ1-3; 8 bases are shared with TRBD1. Germline values: CDR1 SGHTA, CDR2 FQGNSA. The CDR3 consists of 14 residues. V lost 4 bases and J lost 4; bases outside the gene matches: 3. The DNA of the CDR3 is TGTGCCAGCAGCTACCGACAGGGGGGAAACACCATATATTTT. Translated, it gives CASSYRQGGNTIYF.

The sample holds many counts of this clonotype. J is TRBJ2-7 and V is TRBV5-6; D may be TRBD1 (6 bases). CDR3 length equals 15 residues. Germline V gene data show CDR1 as SGHDT and CDR2 as YYEEEE. V dropped 2 bases and J dropped 5 bases, with 17 bases sitting between them. CDR3 nucleotide sequence: TGTGCCAGCAGCTTAGTCAGGGGAACCCCTCACGAGCAGTACTTC. It translates to CASSLVRGTPHEQYF.

This clonotype was observed a handful of times. This chain joins TRBV7-3 and TRBJ2-1; 11 nucleotides align to TRBD2. The CDR3 has 16 residues. Germline lookup yields CDR1 SGHTA and CDR2 FQGTGA. The junction had 4 bases not matched to a gene; V was cut back by 6 bases and J by 0 bases. Here the CDR3 reads CASSRSGGDSYNEQFF. CDR3 nucleotides: TGTGCCAGCAGTCGTAGCGGGGGGGACTCCTACAATGAGCAGTTCTTC.

This clonotype was seen many times. V usage is TRBV9 and J usage is TRBJ2-3, with 8 bases fitting TRBD1. J was trimmed by 6 bases and V by 2 bases; bases with no gene match: 5. From germline, CDR1 is SGDLS and CDR2 YYNGEE. The CDR3 has 14 residues. CDR3 sequence reads: CASSVTGAEDTQYF. CDR3 nucleotide sequence: TGTGCCAGCAGCGTGACAGGGGCTGAGGATACGCAGTATTTT.

The chain links TRBV28 to TRBJ1-1, with D possibly TRBD1 on 6 matching bases. V lost 5 bases to trimming and J lost 0 bases, with 13 bases between them. The CDR3 loop spans 15 amino acids. Germline V gene sequence: CDR1 MDHEN, CDR2 SYDVKM. The CDR3 region has the DNA TGTGCCAGCAGTGCGACAGGCCCTATGAACACTGAAGCTTTCTTT. This sequence encodes CASSATGPMNTEAFF.

V usage is TRBV20-1 and J usage is TRBJ2-1; the D is unclear. The CDR3 spans 14 residues. V gave up 2 bases and J gave up 5 bases, with 13 bases separating them. Germline V gene sequence: CDR1 DFQATT, CDR2 SNEGSKA (reference sequence). The CDR3 coding sequence is TGCAGTGCTAGACCTGCCTTAGGGCACAATGAGCAGTTCTTC. Translating gives CSARPALGHNEQFF.

The chain uses TRBV28 and TRBJ1-2, with 7 bases fitting TRBD1. Germline lookup yields CDR1 MDHEN and CDR2 SYDVKM. V gave up 6 bases and J gave up 2 bases; unmatched junction bases: 6. The length of the CDR3 is 14 residues. The CDR3 nucleotides are TGTGCCAGCAGCACCGGGACAGAGAACTATGGCTACACCTTC. This translates into CASSTGTENYGYTF.

This clonotype appeared many times. The J gene is TRBJ2-1, the V gene TRBV10-3, with a possible D match to TRBD2 (5 bases). This CDR3 is built from 14 residues. CDR1 ENHRY and CDR2 SYGVKD come from the germline V gene. Trimming took off 6 bases at V and 0 bases at J, with 9 bases between the two ends. The CDR3 bases are TGTGCCATCAGGGACTCTAGCTCCTACAATGAGCAGTTCTTC. Translating it yields CAIRDSSSYNEQFF.

Comment on this clonotype: Being one base from a much bigger clone, this may be a read error. The gene calls are TRBV6-1 and TRBJ2-5; 9 bases map to TRBD1. Germline CDR1 and CDR2: MNHNS and SASEGT. The V gene end was trimmed by 2 bases and the J gene end by 13 bases; junction bases not matched to a gene: 14. The CDR3 runs 15 residues. The DNA for the CDR3 is TGTGCCAGCAGTGAACCCGGGACAGGGCACTACGAGCGGTACTTC. This translates into CASSEPGTGHYERYF.

This clonotype was observed at least ten times. This chain uses TRBV20-1 with TRBJ2-7, with 11 bases identical to TRBD2. This CDR3 contains 15 residues. The ends lost 0 bases at V and 3 bases at J; junction bases unmatched: 4. Germline V gives CDR1 DFQATT, CDR2 SNEGSKA (reference sequence). The CDR3 here is CSAREWLAGGYEQYF. CDR3 nucleotides: TGCAGTGCTAGAGAGTGGCTAGCGGGGGGCTACGAGCAGTACTTC.

This clonotype has more than one count but fewer than ten. The chain has TRBV5-1 and TRBJ2-7; 13 bases agree with TRBD2. The junction had 11 bases not matched to a gene; V was cut back by 2 bases and J by 0 bases. The CDR3 sequence is 19 residues long. CDR1 SGHRS and CDR2 YFSETQ come from the germline V gene. Written as DNA, the CDR3 is TGCGCCAGCAGCTTAAAACGACAGGGACTAGCGGGGAGCTCCTACGAGCAGTACTTC. Amino acid sequence: CASSLKRQGLAGSSYEQYF.

As regards this clonotype: With a much larger clone just one base away, this may be a read error. V and J are TRBV20-1 and TRBJ2-4; D may correspond to TRBD1 or TRBD2 (5 bases each). The J call is uncertain, as TRBJ2-7 better fits the DNA end. The CDR3 runs 14 residues. Germline V gene lookup returns CDR1 DFQATT and CDR2 SNEGSKA (reference sequence). The CDR3 spells CSARARPRGPEQYF. The CDR3 DNA reads as TGCAGTGCTAGGGCGCGACCACGGGGACCCGAGCAGTACTTC.

The V and J genes are TRBV5-1 and TRBJ2-5; 7 nucleotides align to TRBD1. With 1 base clipped from V and 5 bases from J, the junction kept 5 bases outside the gene matches. The germline gives CDR1 SGHRS, CDR2 YFSETQ. The CDR3 contains 14 residues. CDR3 bases: TGCGCCAGCAGCTTGAGGGGGCAGGCGGAGACCCAGTACTTC. This translates into CASSLRGQAETQYF.

V is TRBV27 and J is TRBJ1-2, with unresolved D. This CDR3 has 14 amino acids. The V gene lost 5 bases and the J gene lost 3 bases, with 13 bases spanning the gap. Germline V gene sequence: CDR1 MNHEY, CDR2 SMNVEV (reference sequence). CDR3 loop: CASSEGRGHYGYTF. The DNA for the CDR3 is TGTGCCAGCAGTGAGGGAAGAGGACACTATGGCTACACCTTC.

This clonotype has only a few counts. V is TRBV5-1 and J is TRBJ2-1; TRBD2 aligns across 7 bases. The CDR3 is 16 residues long. Trimming at V came to 0 bases and at J to 4 bases, leaving 7 bases not matched to a gene. Per the germline V gene, CDR1 is SGHRS and CDR2 is YFSETQ. The chain's CDR3 is CASSLVAGVTYNEQFF. CDR3 sequence (DNA): TGCGCCAGCAGCTTGGTTGCGGGGGTCACGTACAATGAGCAGTTCTTC.

This clonotype was seen repeatedly, ten times or more. This rearrangement joins TRBV30 to TRBJ2-7; D may correspond to TRBD1 or TRBD2 (5 bases each). The CDR3 spans 14 residues. In germline, CDR1 is GTSNPN, CDR2 SVGIG (reference sequence). V lost 2 bases and J lost 3, with 14 bases in between. CDR3 bases: TGTGCCTGGAGTTCCCGGGACGGACTCTACGAGCAGTACTTC. Amino acids: CAWSSRDGLYEQYF. The complete variable domain, with remaining parts taken from reference TRBV30 and TRBJ2-7, reads SQTIHQWPATLVQPVGSPLSLECTVEGTSNPNLYWYRQAAGRGLQLLFYSVGIGQISSEVPQNLSASRPQDRQFILSSKKLLLSDSGFYLCAWSSRDGLYEQYFGPGTRLTVT.

This clonotype has a count of ten or more. This sequence joins TRBV6-4 and TRBJ2-1, with 9 bases that match TRBD1. CDR1 MRHNA and CDR2 SNTAGT come from the germline V gene. The ends lost 5 bases at V and 0 bases at J; junction bases unmatched: 5. The CDR3 is 16 residues long. The CDR3 is CASSRTGDSSYNEQFF. As DNA, the CDR3 is TGTGCCAGCAGTAGGACAGGGGATAGCTCCTACAATGAGCAGTTCTTC.

This chain connects TRBV7-2 to TRBJ2-2, with no clear D. Per the germline V gene, CDR1 is SGHTA and CDR2 is FQGNSA. CDR3 length: 14 amino acids. The germline V and J ends were trimmed by 2 bases and 3 bases, with 7 bases remaining between them. Here the CDR3 reads CASSLSQYTGELFF. In DNA, the CDR3 is TGTGCCAGCAGCTTAAGCCAGTACACCGGGGAGCTGTTTTTT.

The chain employs TRBV7-9 and TRBJ1-2; 10 bases map to TRBD1. The CDR3 loop spans 16 amino acids. Looked up from germline, CDR1 is SEHNR and CDR2 is FQNEAQ (reference sequence). Losses at the gene ends were 5 bases for V and 6 bases for J; bases not matched to a gene: 12. CDR3 DNA sequence: TGTGCCAGCAGCCCTACGGGACAGGGGTGGAGTGATGGCTACACCTTC. The encoded protein is CASSPTGQGWSDGYTF.

This clonotype was counted a few times. The J gene is TRBJ1-6, the V gene TRBV6-1, with TRBD1 matching 8 bases. V shed 5 bases, J shed 9 bases, and the junction held 6 bases outside the gene matches. The CDR3 is made up of 14 amino acids. The germline V gene encodes CDR1 MNHNS and CDR2 SASEGT. The DNA of the CDR3 is TGTGCCAGCAGTTTCCGGGACAGGCCTTCACCCCTCCACTTT. Translation gives CASSFRDRPSPLHF.

This clonotype was seen at least ten times. V and J are TRBV5-1 and TRBJ2-4; TRBD1 might be the D (6 bases). CDR3 length: 18 residues. The germline V and J ends were trimmed by 4 bases and 3 bases, with 23 bases remaining between them. Germline CDR1 and CDR2: SGHRS and YFSETQ. The CDR3, as DNA: TGCGCCAGCAGCGGGTACAGGGTTAGGGTTTTCGTCAAAAACATTCAGTACTTC. Translating gives CASSGYRVRVFVKNIQYF.

This clonotype was seen at least ten times. This chain joins TRBV20-1 and TRBJ1-1; D is perhaps TRBD1 (6 bases). The CDR3 is 14 residues long. V lost 2 bases and J lost 4, with 14 bases in between. Germline loops: CDR1 DFQATT, CDR2 SNEGSKA (reference sequence). The CDR3 DNA follows: TGCAGTGCTAGATACGGGGGGCAGGGCACTGAAGCTTTCTTT. It codes for CSARYGGQGTEAFF.

In its sample, this clonotype was seen a few times. The chain employs TRBV7-9 and TRBJ2-1; TRBD2 aligns across 10 bases. TRBJ2-7 explains the end of the DNA better; the J call may be wrong. This CDR3 comprises 15 residues. Germline CDR1 SEHNR, CDR2 FQNEAQ (reference sequence). The CDR3 here is CASSLTSGAPNEQYF. In nucleotides, the CDR3 is TGTGCCAGCAGCTTAACTAGCGGGGCCCCCAATGAGCAGTACTTC.